The rows below give T cell receptor beta chains drawn from one sample of a study of HIV-infected patients and healthy controls. TCRdb redid the calling of the 5' RACE reads with MiXCR, one entry per CDR3 protein. The sample shows 15,000 to 20,000 distinct CDR3 sequences, around 19% of them seen only once. Sequenced: CD8+ T cells from blood. The receptor source for this set is a human donor in good health. CDR3s include the opening cysteine and the closing phenylalanine or tryptophan. A D gene is named only where the DNA matches it firmly. Rows may omit the clone size; those that give it use once, few, many or a size class.

V gene	D gene	J gene	clone size	CDR3 DNA	CDR3 protein
TRBV7-9	TRBD1	TRBJ1-1	NA	TGTGCCAGCAGCCCAACCGGGACAGAGAAAAACACTGAAGCTTTCTTT	CASSPTGTEKNTEAFF
TRBV7-9	TRBD1	TRBJ1-4	NA	TGTGCCAGCAGCCAGGCCGGGACAGGGAATGAAAAACTGTTTTTT	CASSQAGTGNEKLFF
TRBV27	TRBD1	TRBJ2-1	few	TGTGCCAGCAGTTGGGCCGGGACAGGAATCTACAATGAGCAGTTCTTC	CASSWAGTGIYNEQFF
TRBV4-1	TRBD2	TRBJ2-3	many	TGCGCCAGCAGCCAAGACCGACTAGCGGGGTTGACGGATACGCAGTATTTT	CASSQDRLAGLTDTQYF
TRBV11-2	NA	TRBJ1-2	NA	TGTGCCAGCAGCGTGAAGGTCAACTATGGCTACACCTTC	CASSVKVNYGYTF
TRBV29-1	NA	TRBJ2-1	NA	TGCAGCGTTGAGGGTTTGGCCTCCTACAATGAGCAGTTCTTC	CSVEGLASYNEQFF
TRBV12-3/TRBV12-4	NA	TRBJ1-5	NA	TGTGCCAGCAGTTTGGTTGGTCAGCCCCAGCATTTT	CASSLVGQPQHF
TRBV6-2/TRBV6-3	TRBD2	TRBJ2-1	many	TGTGCCAGCTTCGGACTAGCGGGAGGTCACTACTACAATGAGCAGTTCTTC	CASFGLAGGHYYNEQFF
TRBV2	TRBD1	TRBJ2-1	many	TGTGCCAGCAGTGTTCGGGACAGCTCCTACAATGAGCAGTTCTTC	CASSVRDSSYNEQFF
TRBV19	NA	TRBJ2-7	NA	TGTGCCACCCGTGGTAGCGCCGCGGGCGAGCAGTACTTC	CATRGSAAGEQYF
TRBV20-1	TRBD1	TRBJ2-1	NA	TGCAGTGCTATCACAGGGGTTCGGTCTCATGAGCAGTTCTTC	CSAITGVRSHEQFF
TRBV29-1	TRBD2	TRBJ2-7	many	TGCAGCGTTGAGTTGCGGGAGGCCGGGGACGAGCAGTACTTC	CSVELREAGDEQYF
TRBV2	NA	TRBJ2-7	many	TGTGCCACCCAGAGCAATGAGCGTCAATCCTACGAGCAGTACTTC	CATQSNERQSYEQYF
TRBV10-2	TRBD1	TRBJ1-5	medium-sized	TGCGCCAGTGCCCCACAGGGGCTACGGGATCAGCCCCAGCATTTT	CASAPQGLRDQPQHF
TRBV20-1	TRBD1	TRBJ2-1	many	TGCAGTGCTAGGTGGGACAGTCACAATGAGCAGTTCTTC	CSARWDSHNEQFF
TRBV27	NA	TRBJ2-7	NA	TGTGCCAGCAGTTCTACAACGGCGGGACAGTGGTACGAGCAGTACTTC	CASSSTTAGQWYEQYF
TRBV4-3	TRBD1	TRBJ1-6	NA	TGCGCCAGCAGCCTGGACAGGGGAAAAAATTCACCCCTCCACTTT	CASSLDRGKNSPLHF
TRBV20-1	NA	TRBJ2-3	many	TGCAGTGCTAGAGAAGAGCTGCGCCAGGACACAGATACGCAGTATTTT	CSAREELRQDTDTQYF
TRBV9	TRBD2	TRBJ2-3	few	TGTGCCAGCAGCGTTACGGTGGAGCGGGAGACAGATGATACGCAGTATTTT	CASSVTVERETDDTQYF
TRBV2	TRBD2	TRBJ2-3	many	TGTGCCAGCACCGCGAGAGGACTAGCGGGAGAGGTGATCGGAGATACGCAGTATTTT	CASTARGLAGEVIGDTQYF
TRBV7-9	NA	TRBJ2-7	few	TGTGCCAGCATTACCACAGGCTTACCCTCCTACGAGCAGTACTTC	CASITTGLPSYEQYF
TRBV7-8	NA	TRBJ2-2	NA	TGTGCCAGCAGTTTAGCTACATCACGCACCGGGGAGCTGTTTTTT	CASSLATSRTGELFF
TRBV6-2/TRBV6-3	TRBD1	TRBJ1-5	many	TGTGCCTCTGGCTGGGGATACCATTCTGGACAGGGGGCTGGTCAGCCCCAGCATTTT	CASGWGYHSGQGAGQPQHF
TRBV27	NA	TRBJ1-1	NA	TGTGCCAGCAGACCTATACAGAGTAGTGAAGCTTTCTTT	CASRPIQSSEAFF
TRBV3-1	NA	TRBJ1-2	NA	TGTGCCAGCAGCCAAGTCAGCGGAGCTAACTATGGCTACACCTTC	CASSQVSGANYGYTF